This TCR beta chain was observed in a study of T cell responses to AZD1222 COVID-19 vaccine. Study observations and caveats: Per reports, nearly half of all spike-specific TCRs target regions that are unmutated in variants. Two doses of AZD1222 preceded a rise in Spike-specific TCR breadth and depth. Donors were mostly white British, more females; clonal diversity possibly underestimated.

The repertoire was sequenced with immunoSEQ multiplex PCR; TCRdb's copy has only in-frame clones and lacks some. The sample includes around 75,000 clones, roughly 88% of them seen just once. This clone has only one observation. The antigen remains undetermined. The material sequenced was peripheral blood, taken 28 days after the second dose of the MenACWY control vaccine. The clonotype was recovered from an adult who received the MenACWY meningococcal vaccine as a control.

In DNA form, the CDR3 reads TGTGCCAGCAGTATATCAACCCGACGAACAGGTTCCAATCAGCCCCAGCATTTT. Residues: CASSISTRRTGSNQPQHF. This chain connects TRBV21-1 to TRBJ1-5; TRBD1 was called by the table and not checked on the DNA. TRBV21-1 is an annotated pseudogene. The CDR3 spans 18 residues.